This TCR beta chain was observed in a study of radiotherapy plus CTLA-4 blockade in lung cancer. Study conclusions and caveats: Radiotherapy plus ipilimumab was followed by expansion in blood of tumor-derived TCR clones.

The count of this clone is one. Its antigen is undetermined. Assay used: immunoSEQ multiplex PCR; TCRdb lists only in-frame clones, some missing. The sample lists around 70,000 clones; less than 85% were seen once. CDR3 length: 15 residues. The germline CDR1 and CDR2 sequences are SGHRS and YFSETQ. The V and J ends lost 2 bases and 7 bases, in that order; junction bases with no gene match: 9. V usage is TRBV5-1 and J usage is TRBJ2-7; 10 positions agree with TRBD1. The receptor comes from a human donor with non-small cell lung cancer whose response to radiotherapy plus ipilimumab could not be evaluated. Some clones in this sample may be carry-over from other donors' samples. The sequencing here drew on peripheral blood, taken from a patient treated with radiotherapy plus ipilimumab. CDR3 sequence (DNA): TGCGCCAGCAGCTTAGCGACAGGGGGCCCGGAGGAGCAGTACTTC. Translation: CASSLATGGPEEQYF.